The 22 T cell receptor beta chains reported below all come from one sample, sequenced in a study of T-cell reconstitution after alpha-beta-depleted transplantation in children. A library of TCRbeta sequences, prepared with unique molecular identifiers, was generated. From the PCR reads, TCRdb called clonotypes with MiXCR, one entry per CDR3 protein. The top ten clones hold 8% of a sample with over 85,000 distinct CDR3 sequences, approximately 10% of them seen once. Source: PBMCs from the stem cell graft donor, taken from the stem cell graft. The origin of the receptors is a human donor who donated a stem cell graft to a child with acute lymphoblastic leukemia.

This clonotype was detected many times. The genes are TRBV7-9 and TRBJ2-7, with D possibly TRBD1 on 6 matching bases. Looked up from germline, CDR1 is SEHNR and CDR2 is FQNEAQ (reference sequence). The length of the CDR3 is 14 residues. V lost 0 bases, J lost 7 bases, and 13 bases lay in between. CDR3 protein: CASSLATHTGEQYF. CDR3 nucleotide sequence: TGTGCCAGCAGCTTAGCGACCCACACAGGGGAGCAGTACTTC.

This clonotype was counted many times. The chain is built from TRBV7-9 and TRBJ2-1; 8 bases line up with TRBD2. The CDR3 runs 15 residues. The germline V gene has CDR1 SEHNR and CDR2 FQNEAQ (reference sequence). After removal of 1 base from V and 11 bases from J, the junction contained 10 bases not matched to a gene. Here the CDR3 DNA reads TGTGCCAGCAGCTTAGTCGGGGGGGCAAAAAGTCAGCAGTTCTTC. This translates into CASSLVGGAKSQQFF.

Here the CDR3 reads CASSTSGGNLAKNIQYF. CDR3 sequence (DNA): TGTGCCAGCAGTACTAGCGGGGGGAACCTAGCCAAAAACATTCAGTACTTC. The rearrangement uses TRBV12-3 or TRBV12-4 and TRBJ2-4; the match to TRBD2 covers 12 bases. The V and J ends lost 5 bases and 0 bases, in that order; junction bases with no gene match: 5. CDR3 length equals 17 residues.

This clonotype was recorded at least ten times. The CDR3 is CSATNPDSTDTQYF. As DNA, the CDR3 is TGCAGTGCTACAAACCCGGACAGCACAGATACGCAGTATTTT. This chain connects TRBV20-1 to TRBJ2-3; D remains ambiguous. V dropped 4 bases and J dropped 0 bases, with 11 bases sitting between them. This CDR3 has 14 residues. CDR1 and CDR2 from the germline V gene are DFQATT and SNEGSKA (reference sequence).

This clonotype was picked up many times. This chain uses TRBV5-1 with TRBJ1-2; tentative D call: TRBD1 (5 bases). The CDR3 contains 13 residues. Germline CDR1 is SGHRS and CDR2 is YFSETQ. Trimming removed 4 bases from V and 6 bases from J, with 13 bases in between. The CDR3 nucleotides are TGCGCCAGCAGCATCCAGGGTAGGGATGGCTACACCTTC. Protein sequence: CASSIQGRDGYTF.

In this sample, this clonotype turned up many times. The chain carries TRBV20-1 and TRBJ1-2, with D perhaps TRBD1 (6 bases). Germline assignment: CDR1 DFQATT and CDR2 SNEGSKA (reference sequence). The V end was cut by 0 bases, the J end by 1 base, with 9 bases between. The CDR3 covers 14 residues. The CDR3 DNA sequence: TGCAGTGCTAGAGAAGGGGGAAATAACTATGGCTACACCTTC. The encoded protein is CSAREGGNNYGYTF.

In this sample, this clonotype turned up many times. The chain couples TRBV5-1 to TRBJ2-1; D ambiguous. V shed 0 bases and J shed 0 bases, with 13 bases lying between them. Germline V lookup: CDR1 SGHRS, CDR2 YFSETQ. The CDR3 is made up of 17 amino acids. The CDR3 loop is CASSLGMARISYNEQFF. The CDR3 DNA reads TGCGCCAGCAGCTTGGGGATGGCCAGGATCTCCTACAATGAGCAGTTCTTC.

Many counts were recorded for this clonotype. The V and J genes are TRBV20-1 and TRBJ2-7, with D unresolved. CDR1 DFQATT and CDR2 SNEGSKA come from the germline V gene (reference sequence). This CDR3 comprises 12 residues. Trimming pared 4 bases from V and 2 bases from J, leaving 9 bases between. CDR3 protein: CSAIREAYEQYF. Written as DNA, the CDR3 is TGCAGTGCTATTCGAGAGGCCTACGAGCAGTACTTC.

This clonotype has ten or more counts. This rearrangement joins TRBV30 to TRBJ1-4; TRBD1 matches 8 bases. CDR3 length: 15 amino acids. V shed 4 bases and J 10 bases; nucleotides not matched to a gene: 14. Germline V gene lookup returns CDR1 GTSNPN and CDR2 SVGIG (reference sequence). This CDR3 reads CAWTVPGQVVGKLFF. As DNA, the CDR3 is TGTGCCTGGACCGTACCGGGACAGGTTGTCGGAAAACTGTTTTTT.

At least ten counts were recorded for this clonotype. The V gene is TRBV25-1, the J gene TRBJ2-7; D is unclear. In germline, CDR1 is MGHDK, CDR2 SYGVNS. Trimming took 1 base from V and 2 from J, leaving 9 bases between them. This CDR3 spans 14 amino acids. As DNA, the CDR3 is TGTGCCAGCAGTGAATTCGCAGCTACCTACGAGCAGTACTTC. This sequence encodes CASSEFAATYEQYF.

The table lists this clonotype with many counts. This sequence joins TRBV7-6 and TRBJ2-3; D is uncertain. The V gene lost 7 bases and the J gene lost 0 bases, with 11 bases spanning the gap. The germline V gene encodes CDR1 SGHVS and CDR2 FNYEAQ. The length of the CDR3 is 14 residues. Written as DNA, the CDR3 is TGTGCCAGCACCCTCAATCCTAGCACAGATACGCAGTATTTT. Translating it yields CASTLNPSTDTQYF.

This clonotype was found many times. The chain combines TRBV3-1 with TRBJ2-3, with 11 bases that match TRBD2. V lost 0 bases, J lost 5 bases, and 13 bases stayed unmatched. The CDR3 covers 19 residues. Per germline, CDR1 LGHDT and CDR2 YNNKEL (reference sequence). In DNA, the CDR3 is TGTGCCAGCAGCCAAGACCTAGCGGGGGGTTATTCACACGGAGATACGCAGTATTTT. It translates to CASSQDLAGGYSHGDTQYF.

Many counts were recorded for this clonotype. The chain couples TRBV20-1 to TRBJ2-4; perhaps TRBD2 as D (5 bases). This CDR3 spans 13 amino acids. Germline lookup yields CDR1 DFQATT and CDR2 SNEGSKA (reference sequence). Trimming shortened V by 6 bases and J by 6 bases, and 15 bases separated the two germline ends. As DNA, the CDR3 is TGCAGTGCGGCAAAAGGACTCCCAAACATTCAGTACTTC. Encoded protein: CSAAKGLPNIQYF.

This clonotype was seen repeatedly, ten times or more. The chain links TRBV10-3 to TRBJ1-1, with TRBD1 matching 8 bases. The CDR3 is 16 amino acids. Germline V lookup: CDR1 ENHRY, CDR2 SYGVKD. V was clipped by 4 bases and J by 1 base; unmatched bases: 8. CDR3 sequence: CAISGGRDRTNTEAFF. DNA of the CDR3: TGTGCCATCAGTGGTGGCCGGGACAGGACGAACACTGAAGCTTTCTTT.

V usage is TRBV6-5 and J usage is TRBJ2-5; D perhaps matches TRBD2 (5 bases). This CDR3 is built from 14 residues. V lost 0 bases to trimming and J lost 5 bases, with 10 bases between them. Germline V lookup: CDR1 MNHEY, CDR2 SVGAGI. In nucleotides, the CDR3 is TGTGCCAGCAGTTACTCTGAGGGTGGGGAGACCCAGTACTTC. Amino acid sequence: CASSYSEGGETQYF.

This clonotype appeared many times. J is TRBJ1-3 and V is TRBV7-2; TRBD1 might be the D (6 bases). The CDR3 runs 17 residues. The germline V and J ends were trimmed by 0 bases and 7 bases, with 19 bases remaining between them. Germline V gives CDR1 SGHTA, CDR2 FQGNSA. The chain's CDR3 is CASSLALWDNYRNTIYF. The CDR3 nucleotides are TGTGCCAGCAGCTTAGCGCTTTGGGACAATTATAGGAACACCATATATTTT.

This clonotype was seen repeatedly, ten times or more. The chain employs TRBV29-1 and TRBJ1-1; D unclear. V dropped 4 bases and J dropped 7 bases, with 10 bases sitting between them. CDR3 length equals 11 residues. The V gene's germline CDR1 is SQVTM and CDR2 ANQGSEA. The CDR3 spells CSVVRSVEAFF. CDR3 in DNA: TGCAGCGTTGTGAGGTCGGTTGAAGCTTTCTTT.

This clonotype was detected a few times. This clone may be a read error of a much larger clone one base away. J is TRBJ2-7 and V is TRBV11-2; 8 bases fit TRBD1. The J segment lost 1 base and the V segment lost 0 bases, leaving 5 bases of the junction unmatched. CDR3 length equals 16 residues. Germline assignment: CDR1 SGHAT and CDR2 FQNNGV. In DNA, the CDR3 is TGTGCCAGCAGCTTAGAGACAGGGGCTTTTTCCTACGAGCAGTACTTC. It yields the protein CASSLETGAFSYEQYF.

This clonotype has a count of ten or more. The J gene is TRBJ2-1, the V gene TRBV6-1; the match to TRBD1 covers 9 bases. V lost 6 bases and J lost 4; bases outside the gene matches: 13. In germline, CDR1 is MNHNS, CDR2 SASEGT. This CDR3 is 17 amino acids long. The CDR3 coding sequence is TGTGCCAGCAGCCTACGGGGTGGGACAGGGCCTTACAATGAGCAGTTCTTC. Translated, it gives CASSLRGGTGPYNEQFF.

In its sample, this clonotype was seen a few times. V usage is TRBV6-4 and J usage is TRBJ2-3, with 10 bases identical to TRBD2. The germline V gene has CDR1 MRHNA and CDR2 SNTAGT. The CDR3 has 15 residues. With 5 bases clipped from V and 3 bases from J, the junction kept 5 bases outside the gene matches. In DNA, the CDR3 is TGTGCCAGCAGTAAGGCTAGCGGGGGAACAGATACGCAGTATTTT. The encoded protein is CASSKASGGTDTQYF.

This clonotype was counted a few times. CDR3 sequence: CASSRTEDYNSPLHF. CDR3 nucleotide sequence: TGTGCCAGCAGTAGGACAGAAGATTATAATTCACCCCTCCACTTT. The J gene is TRBJ1-6, the V gene TRBV5-4; possibly TRBD1 for D (6 bases). Trimming shortened V by 5 bases and J by 4 bases, and 13 bases separated the two germline ends. The CDR3 sequence is 15 residues long. Germline V lookup: CDR1 SGHNT, CDR2 YYREEE (reference sequence).

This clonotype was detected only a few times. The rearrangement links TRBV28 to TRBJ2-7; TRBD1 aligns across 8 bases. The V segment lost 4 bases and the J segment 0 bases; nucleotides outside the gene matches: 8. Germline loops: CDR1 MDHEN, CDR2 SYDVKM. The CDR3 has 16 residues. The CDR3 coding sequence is TGTGCCAGCAGTTCGCCCGGGACAGGTCCCTCCTACGAGCAGTACTTC. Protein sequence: CASSSPGTGPSYEQYF.